The 25 T cell receptor beta chains below all came from one sample that was sequenced in a study of a mutant IDH1 vaccine in newly diagnosed glioma. The data were produced by immunoSEQ multiplex PCR, yet TCRdb's version contains in-frame clones alone and is incomplete. The sample has about 43,000 clones; 65% to 85% are singletons. The time point is: week 23, last vaccination. Topical imiquimod accompanied each vaccine dose, which consisted of 300 ug of mutant IDH1 20-mer peptide. Their target antigens are unknown. Material: PBMCs, obtained from a glioma patient whose treatment included an IDH1 peptide vaccine. Receptor source: a woman between 18 and 29 years old with glioma. Some clones in this sample may be carry-over from other donors' samples.

The chain carries TRBV5-1 and TRBJ2-3, with 11 bases identical to TRBD2. Trimming at V came to 0 bases and at J to 5 bases, leaving 2 bases not matched to a gene. Germline V gives CDR1 SGHRS, CDR2 YFSETQ. This CDR3 is 15 amino acids long. The CDR3 bases are TGCGCCAGCAGCTTGGTGCTAGCGGGAGGAGATACGCAGTATTTT. Its protein is CASSLVLAGGDTQYF.

The V gene is TRBV7-2, the J gene TRBJ1-6; TRBD1 is a possible D gene (5 bases). Germline CDR1 and CDR2: SGHTA and FQGNSA. The CDR3 runs 15 residues. Deletions cut 7 bases from V and 5 bases from J, with 15 bases between. CDR3 nucleotide sequence: TGTGCCAGCAACCAGGACATTTGGGATAATTCACCCCTCCACTTT. This codes for CASNQDIWDNSPLHF.

The chain links TRBV5-4 to TRBJ2-7; the D call may be TRBD1 or TRBD2 (5 bases each). The CDR3 runs 14 residues. Trimming removed 4 bases at V and 0 bases at J, with 11 bases between. Germline V lookup: CDR1 SGHNT, CDR2 YYREEE (reference sequence). The CDR3 DNA sequence: TGTGCCAGCAGCCCCGGGACCGACTCCTACGAGCAGTACTTC. This translates into CASSPGTDSYEQYF.

About this clone itself: At one end, the junction sequence differs from germline, possibly due to a read error. The chain is built from TRBV7-7 and TRBJ2-7, with TRBD2 as a possible D gene (6 bases). Germline values: CDR1 SSHAT, CDR2 FNYEAQ (reference sequence). The length of the CDR3 is 15 residues. The CDR3 coding sequence is TGTGCTAGCAGCCCCCGGAGCGGGCGGACCTACGAGCAGTACTTC. This codes for CASSPRSGRTYEQYF.

This clone appeared a single time. V is TRBV6-4 and J is TRBJ2-3; D unclear. The CDR3 consists of 14 residues. Looked up from germline, CDR1 is MRHNA and CDR2 is SNTAGT. V gave up 3 bases and J gave up 5 bases, with 12 bases separating them. The CDR3 nucleotides are TGTGCCAGCAGTGAAACTGGGTGGGGAGATACGCAGTATTTT. This translates into CASSETGWGDTQYF.

The genes are TRBV19 and TRBJ1-6; 8 nucleotides match TRBD1. Per germline, CDR1 LNHDA and CDR2 SQIVND (reference sequence). The CDR3 totals 15 residues. The V gene end was trimmed by 5 bases and the J gene end by 8 bases; junction bases not matched to a gene: 8. In nucleotides, the CDR3 is TGTGCCAGTAGTCCCAGGACAGGGATGTATTCACCCCTCCACTTT. As protein: CASSPRTGMYSPLHF.

The chain combines TRBV19 with TRBJ1-1; D might be TRBD1 (5 bases). V shed 4 bases and J shed 0 bases, with 21 bases lying between them. Germline loops: CDR1 LNHDA, CDR2 SQIVND (reference sequence). The CDR3 has 18 amino acids. CDR3 in amino acids: CASSKIRLGAGMNTEAFF. CDR3 coding DNA: TGTGCCAGTAGTAAAATCCGGCTTGGGGCTGGGATGAACACTGAAGCTTTCTTT.

The rearrangement joins TRBV15 to TRBJ1-4; D not certain. Trimming shortened V by 1 base and J by 5 bases, and 2 bases separated the two germline ends. Germline CDR1 reads LNHNV; CDR2 reads YYDKDF (reference sequence). The CDR3 length is 12 residues. CDR3 DNA: TGTGCCACCAGCAGAGTGAATGAAAAACTGTTTTTT. Protein sequence: CATSRVNEKLFF. Complete variable domain (other parts from reference TRBV15 and TRBJ1-4): DAMVIQNPRYQVTQFGKPVTLSCSQTLNHNVMYWYQQKSSQAPKLLFHYYDKDFNNEADTPDNFQSRRPNTSFCFLDIRSPGLGDTAMYLCATSRVNEKLFFGSGTQLSVL.

This chain joins TRBV4-3 and TRBJ1-2; D uncertain. The CDR3 loop spans 16 amino acids. The germline CDR1 and CDR2 sequences are LGHNA and YSLEER. Trimming stripped 3 bases from V and 0 bases from J, with 14 bases between. The CDR3 region is CASSQISTAPNYGYTF. The DNA of the CDR3 is TGCGCCAGCAGCCAGATTTCGACGGCACCTAACTATGGCTACACCTTC.

The chain links TRBV10-3 to TRBJ1-4, with D possibly being TRBD1 (6 bases). The V gene's germline CDR1 is ENHRY and CDR2 SYGVKD. Deletions cut 10 bases from V and 0 bases from J, with 21 bases between. CDR3 length equals 17 residues. Here the CDR3 reads CATQNRDTHATNEKLFF. For the CDR3, the DNA is TGTGCCACACAGAACCGGGACACACATGCAACTAATGAAAAACTGTTTTTT.

The CDR3 sequence is CASSTTGGIGTF. For the CDR3, the DNA is TGTGCCAGCAGTACCACAGGGGGCATCGGCACCTTC. The genes are TRBV6-5 and TRBJ1-2; 9 bases agree with TRBD1. The V gene end was trimmed by 5 bases and the J gene end by 13 bases; junction bases not matched to a gene: 8. The length of the CDR3 is 12 residues. The germline V gene encodes CDR1 MNHEY and CDR2 SVGAGI.

A few counts support this clone. The chain uses TRBV5-4 and TRBJ2-2; D is unclear. Trimming took 0 bases from V and 5 from J, leaving 14 bases between them. CDR1 is SGHNT and CDR2 is YYREEE in the germline V gene (reference sequence). CDR3 length: 16 amino acids. In nucleotides, the CDR3 is TGTGCCAGCAGCTTGGAGGGCAGGCTGGGGACCGGGGAGCTGTTTTTT. Encoded protein: CASSLEGRLGTGELFF.

This chain uses TRBV5-6 with TRBJ1-3; no clear D. The ends were cut back, 5 bases at V and 4 bases at J, with 13 bases in the middle. The germline V gene has CDR1 SGHDT and CDR2 YYEEEE. The CDR3 covers 14 residues. This chain's CDR3 is CASRDGSTGNTIYF. For the CDR3, the DNA is TGTGCCAGCAGAGACGGCTCAACGGGAAACACCATATATTTT.

V gene TRBV7-3 combines with J gene TRBJ1-2; 7 nucleotides agree with TRBD1. CDR3 length: 15 amino acids. Germline V lookup: CDR1 SGHTA, CDR2 FQGTGA. Trimming removed 1 base from V and 6 bases from J; junction bases left unmatched: 8. The CDR3 here is CASSLNGPGGHGYTF. CDR3 nucleotides: TGTGCCAGCAGCTTAAACGGGCCAGGGGGTCATGGCTACACCTTC.

V gene TRBV5-1 combines with J gene TRBJ2-7; D is undetermined. Trimming stripped 3 bases from V and 2 bases from J, with 6 bases between. Germline V CDR1 and CDR2: SGHRS, YFSETQ. The CDR3 runs to 12 residues. In nucleotides, the CDR3 is TGCGCCAGCAGCTCCGGAACCTACGAGCAGTACTTC. Translated, it gives CASSSGTYEQYF.

In this sample, this clone turned up a few times. This rearrangement joins TRBV2 to TRBJ1-1; D is uncertain. This CDR3 has 14 residues. Between the trimmed V and J ends, which lost 7 bases and 8 bases, there was a span of 20 bases. Looked up from germline, CDR1 is SNHLY and CDR2 is FYNNEI. The CDR3 DNA reads TGTGCCAGCACAGTCTCTCTCACGAAAACAGAAGCTTTCTTT. Amino acid sequence: CASTVSLTKTEAFF.

To note about this clone: At one of its ends the junction is not consistent with the germline gene, which may arise from a read error. The rearrangement uses TRBV10-3 and TRBJ2-1; 9 bases map to TRBD1. Germline CDR1 reads ENHRY; CDR2 reads SYGVKD. CDR3 length: 16 residues. The CDR3 here is CAISGTGGVGYNAQFF. DNA for the CDR3: TGTGCCATCAGCGGAACAGGGGGCGTGGGCTACAATGCGCAGTTCTTC.

This rearrangement joins TRBV6-6 to TRBJ2-2; D is perhaps TRBD1 (5 bases). Germline V CDR1 and CDR2: MNHNY, SVGAGI (reference sequence). The CDR3 length is 14 residues. Trimming took 7 bases from V and 3 from J, leaving 12 bases between them. The CDR3 region has the DNA TGTGCCAGCACAGGGTATTTGGACACCGGGGAGCTGTTTTTT. Amino acids: CASTGYLDTGELFF.

The V and J genes are TRBV6-1 and TRBJ1-6; D may be TRBD1 (6 bases). The CDR3 consists of 15 residues. Per the germline V gene, CDR1 is MNHNS and CDR2 is SASEGT. Between the trimmed V and J ends, which lost 4 bases and 4 bases, there was a span of 11 bases. The DNA of the CDR3 is TGTGCCAGCAGTGGCCGACAGGCGTATAATTCACCCCTCCACTTT. This gives the protein CASSGRQAYNSPLHF.

V gene TRBV11-3 combines with J gene TRBJ1-2; possibly TRBD1 for D (5 bases). V lost 5 bases and J lost 8, with 9 bases in between. Germline V gene sequence: CDR1 SGHNT, CDR2 YENEEA. This CDR3 is 11 amino acids long. CDR3 in DNA: TGTGCCAGCAGCCCGGGGGACGGCTACACCTTC. Translation: CASSPGDGYTF.

The CDR3 DNA is TGCGCCAGCAGCGGAGGGACAGACCTTAGCACAGATACGCAGTATTTT. The encoded protein is CASSGGTDLSTDTQYF. The chain employs TRBV5-1 and TRBJ2-3, with D possibly TRBD1 on 7 matching bases. The germline V gene has CDR1 SGHRS and CDR2 YFSETQ. CDR3 length: 16 residues. The V and J ends lost 4 bases and 0 bases respectively, with 15 bases between them. The complete variable domain, with remaining parts taken from reference TRBV5-1 and TRBJ2-3, reads KAGVTQTPRYLIKTRGQQVTLSCSPISGHRSVSWYQQTPGQGLQFLFEYFSETQRNKGNFPGRFSGRQFSNSRSEMNVSTLELGDSALYLCASSGGTDLSTDTQYFGPGTRLTVL.

This clone was seen a single time. This chain joins TRBV5-4 and TRBJ2-3; weak D call: TRBD2 (6 bases). From germline, CDR1 is SGHNT and CDR2 YYREEE (reference sequence). The germline V and J ends were trimmed by 1 base and 4 bases, with 10 bases remaining between them. CDR3 length: 14 residues. The chain's CDR3 is CASSLLAEPDTQYF. DNA of the CDR3: TGTGCCAGCAGCTTGTTAGCGGAACCAGATACGCAGTATTTT.

The chain is built from TRBV5-1 and TRBJ2-2; maybe TRBD2 (6 bases). Germline loops: CDR1 SGHRS, CDR2 YFSETQ. The germline V and J ends were trimmed by 3 bases and 2 bases, with 8 bases remaining between them. This CDR3 has 14 residues. The CDR3 loop is CASSSLANTGELFF. CDR3 DNA sequence: TGCGCCAGCAGCTCACTAGCCAACACCGGGGAGCTGTTTTTT.

The chain uses TRBV27 and TRBJ2-3; D is perhaps TRBD1 (6 bases). The CDR3 is 17 amino acids. Deletions cut 6 bases from V and 1 base from J, with 20 bases between. Germline CDR1 reads MNHEY; CDR2 reads SMNVEV (reference sequence). The CDR3 region is CASSPITGTYGTDTQYF. Written as DNA, the CDR3 is TGTGCCAGCAGCCCGATCACCGGGACATATGGCACAGATACGCAGTATTTT.

This chain connects TRBV5-4 to TRBJ1-1, with a possible D match to TRBD1 (6 bases). V was clipped by 4 bases and J by 0 bases, with 13 bases between them. Per the germline V gene, CDR1 is SGHNT and CDR2 is YYREEE (reference sequence). The CDR3 is 15 amino acids. The CDR3 region has the DNA TGTGCCAGCAGCGGGGGGACAAGACTGAACACTGAAGCTTTCTTT. Its translation is CASSGGTRLNTEAFF.